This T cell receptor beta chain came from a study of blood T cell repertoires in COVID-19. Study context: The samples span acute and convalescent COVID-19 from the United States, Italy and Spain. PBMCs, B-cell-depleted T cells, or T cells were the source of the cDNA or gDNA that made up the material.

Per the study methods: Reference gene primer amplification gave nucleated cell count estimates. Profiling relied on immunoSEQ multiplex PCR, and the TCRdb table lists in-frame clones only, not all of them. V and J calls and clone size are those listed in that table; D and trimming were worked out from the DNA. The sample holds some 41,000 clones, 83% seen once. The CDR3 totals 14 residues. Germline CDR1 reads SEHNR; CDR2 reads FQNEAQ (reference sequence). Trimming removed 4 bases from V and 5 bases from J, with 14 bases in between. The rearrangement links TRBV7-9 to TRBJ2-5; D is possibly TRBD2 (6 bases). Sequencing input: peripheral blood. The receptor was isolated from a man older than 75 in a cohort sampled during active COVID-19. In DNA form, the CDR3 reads TGTGCCAGCAGCTCAGGGACTGAGAGGGAGACCCAGTACTTC. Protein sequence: CASSSGTERETQYF.